Listed here are 8 T cell receptor beta chains from one sample, sequenced in a study of T cells in Graves' hyperthyroidism and ophthalmopathy. The investigators amplified TCR beta CDR3 regions from RNA transcripts. The TCR CDR3 first-round RT-PCR relied on the HTBI primer set. From the multiplex PCR reads, TCRdb called clonotypes with MiXCR, one entry per CDR3 protein. The sample lists about 400,000 distinct CDR3 sequences; just under 15% were seen once. Sequencing was carried out using blood. These receptors were taken from a woman aged 25 to 39 with Graves' hyperthyroidism.

This clonotype has a handful of counts. The DNA for the CDR3 is TGTGCCAGCAGTTCCCCGGGACAGGGGGTTGAAAAACTGTTTTTT. Translation gives CASSSPGQGVEKLFF. The chain employs TRBV6-1 and TRBJ1-4; the match to TRBD1 covers 11 bases. The trim removed 5 bases at V and 7 bases at J, leaving 6 bases unmatched. The CDR3 runs to 15 residues. Germline CDR1 is MNHNS and CDR2 is SASEGT.

This clonotype was seen repeatedly, ten times or more. The chain carries TRBV18 and TRBJ2-7; 7 bases map to TRBD1. V lost 1 base and J lost 0; bases outside the gene matches: 6. The germline CDR1 and CDR2 sequences are KGHSH and LQKENI. CDR3 size: 16 residues. The CDR3 DNA reads as TGTGCCAGCTCACCACTTGACAGGGAGAGCTCCTACGAGCAGTACTTC. It is translated as CASSPLDRESSYEQYF.

A remark on this clonotype: A much larger clonotype is one base distant, so this may be a read error. V usage is TRBV5-1 and J usage is TRBJ2-1; 9 bases match TRBD2. Germline CDR1 and CDR2: SGHRS and YFSETQ. The length of the CDR3 is 15 residues. CDR3 protein: CASSAGTSSYNGQFF. In DNA form, the CDR3 reads TGCGCCAGCAGCGCTGGGACTAGCTCCTACAATGGGCAGTTCTTC.

V and J are TRBV14 and TRBJ2-1; D is ambiguous. Germline V gives CDR1 SGHDN, CDR2 FVKESK. The CDR3 covers 12 residues. V lost 3 bases and J lost 6, with 6 bases in between. CDR3 sequence reads: CASSQLLNEQFF. As DNA, the CDR3 is TGTGCCAGCAGCCAGCTGCTCAATGAGCAGTTCTTC.

This clonotype was detected a few times. V is TRBV27 and J is TRBJ1-3; 7 positions match TRBD1. This CDR3 is 14 amino acids long. CDR1 MNHEY and CDR2 SMNVEV come from the germline V gene (reference sequence). The junction had 3 bases not matched to a gene; V was cut back by 3 bases and J by 4 bases. The CDR3 sequence: CASSFDRVGNTIYF. Here the CDR3 DNA reads TGTGCCAGCAGTTTCGACAGGGTAGGAAACACCATATATTTT.

This clonotype was detected only a few times. A much larger clone is a single base away; this may be a read error. This is likely a read error, given that the CDR3 carries no conserved phenylalanine or tryptophan at its end. The rearrangement joins TRBV5-1 to TRBJ1-1; D may be TRBD1 (5 bases). The V gene's germline CDR1 is SGHRS and CDR2 YFSETQ. The V end lost 0 bases, the J end lost 1 base, and 10 bases lay between the germline ends. This CDR3 region has 15 residues. The CDR3 region is CASSLEGRRNTEAFL. The CDR3 nucleotides read TGCGCCAGCAGCTTGGAGGGACGGCGGAACACTGAAGCTTTCCTT.

This clonotype appeared many times. The V and J genes are TRBV5-1 and TRBJ2-1; TRBD2 agrees at 8 bases. This CDR3 has 14 residues. Germline lookup yields CDR1 SGHRS and CDR2 YFSETQ. V lost 4 bases, J lost 7 bases, and 7 bases stayed unmatched. The CDR3: CASSQSGSNNEQFF. The CDR3 nucleotides are TGCGCCAGCAGCCAAAGCGGGAGTAATAATGAGCAGTTCTTC.

The sample holds one count of this clonotype. Given a much more abundant clone one base away, this may be a read error. This rearrangement joins TRBV20-1 to TRBJ2-7; 8 nucleotides align to TRBD1. The last part of the DNA fits TRBJ2-1 better; the J call may be wrong. CDR3 length: 15 residues. Per the germline V gene, CDR1 is DFQATT and CDR2 is SNEGSKA (reference sequence). The CDR3 sequence: CSAYLTGTGLYEQFF. The CDR3 region has the DNA TGCAGTGCTTACCTCACCGGGACAGGACTCTACGAGCAGTTCTTC.